One and the same sample provided the 9 T cell receptor beta chains below, sequenced in a study of blood T cell repertoires in COVID-19. The data were produced by immunoSEQ multiplex PCR, yet TCRdb's version contains in-frame clones alone and is incomplete. The data show roughly 200,000 clones, roughly 85% seen once. The specimen sequenced was PBMCs or T cells enriched from blood (not recorded which). These receptor sequences come from a middle-aged man who had recovered from COVID-19.

The table lists this clone with a count of one. The chain recombines TRBV19 with TRBJ2-7; TRBD2 matches 11 bases. The germline gives CDR1 LNHDA, CDR2 SQIVND (reference sequence). This CDR3 is built from 14 residues. The V gene end was trimmed by 6 bases and the J gene end by 3 bases; junction bases not matched to a gene: 4. CDR3 residues: CASSTLAGGYEQYF. For the CDR3, the DNA is TGTGCCAGTAGCACCCTAGCGGGAGGCTACGAGCAGTACTTC.

The chain uses TRBV5-6 and TRBJ1-6; 8 nucleotides align to TRBD1. Germline-derived CDR1 and CDR2 are SGHDT and YYEEEE. The ends lost 0 bases at V and 6 bases at J; junction bases unmatched: 8. The CDR3 covers 17 residues. The chain's CDR3 is CASSLGTGNGGNSPLHF. The CDR3 coding sequence is TGTGCCAGCAGCTTGGGGACAGGGAATGGCGGTAATTCACCCCTCCACTTT.

This clone appeared a single time. This chain uses TRBV20-1 with TRBJ2-7; D may be TRBD2 (6 bases). The V gene's germline CDR1 is DFQATT and CDR2 SNEGSKA (reference sequence). This CDR3 is built from 10 residues. The CDR3 sequence: CRPGGAGQYF. In DNA, the CDR3 is TGCAGGCCAGGAGGGGCGGGGCAGTACTTC.

With regard to this clone: The sample holds other DNA sequences that translate to the same CDR3. The chain recombines TRBV7-2 with TRBJ2-1, with 7 bases that match TRBD2. There are 15 residues in the CDR3. V trimming: 2 bases; J trimming: 4 bases; junction bases outside the gene matches: 5. Germline loops: CDR1 SGHTA, CDR2 FQGNSA. CDR3 coding DNA: TGTGCCAGCAGCTTATCGGCTAGCGGATACAATGAGCAGTTCTTC. Translating gives CASSLSASGYNEQFF.

This chain links TRBV12-3 or TRBV12-4 with TRBJ2-3, with D maybe TRBD2 (5 bases). The germline V and J ends were trimmed by 5 bases and 5 bases, with 11 bases remaining between them. This CDR3 contains 13 residues. The CDR3 is CASSPVGRDTQYF. The DNA of the CDR3 is TGTGCCAGCAGTCCCGTGGGGAGAGATACGCAGTATTTT.

This clone was seen only once. The V gene is TRBV9, the J gene TRBJ1-2; D remains ambiguous. The ends were cut back, 1 base at V and 5 bases at J, with 15 bases in the middle. CDR1 and CDR2 from the germline V gene are SGDLS and YYNGEE. The CDR3 consists of 15 residues. CDR3 protein: CASSVLSSPGYGYTF. The CDR3 DNA follows: TGTGCCAGCAGCGTATTGAGCTCCCCGGGGTATGGCTACACCTTC.

This clone was counted a single time. This rearrangement joins TRBV2 to TRBJ2-7; no definite D call. The CDR3 is 13 amino acids. V was trimmed by 8 bases and J by 0 bases, leaving 11 bases between them. Germline CDR1 SNHLY, CDR2 FYNNEI. The CDR3 DNA follows: TGTGCCAGCGCAGGCCGCCGCTCCTACGAGCAGTACTTC. Translation: CASAGRRSYEQYF.

The chain carries TRBV28 and TRBJ1-5; 7 positions agree with TRBD1. The V and J ends lost 1 base and 4 bases, in that order; junction bases with no gene match: 4. This CDR3 has 15 residues. In germline, CDR1 is MDHEN, CDR2 SYDVKM. The CDR3, as DNA: TGTGCCAGCAGTTTATTTGGCAGGGGGAATCAGCCCCAGCATTTT. This translates into CASSLFGRGNQPQHF.

The chain recombines TRBV4-2 with TRBJ2-3; D is perhaps TRBD2 (6 bases). V was cut by 3 bases and J by 3 bases, with 13 bases left in between. The CDR3 loop spans 15 amino acids. CDR1 and CDR2 from the germline V gene are LGHNA and YNFKEQ. CDR3 sequence (DNA): TGTGCCAGCAGCCACGGGCGGGAAAGGACAGATACGCAGTATTTT. It translates to CASSHGRERTDTQYF.